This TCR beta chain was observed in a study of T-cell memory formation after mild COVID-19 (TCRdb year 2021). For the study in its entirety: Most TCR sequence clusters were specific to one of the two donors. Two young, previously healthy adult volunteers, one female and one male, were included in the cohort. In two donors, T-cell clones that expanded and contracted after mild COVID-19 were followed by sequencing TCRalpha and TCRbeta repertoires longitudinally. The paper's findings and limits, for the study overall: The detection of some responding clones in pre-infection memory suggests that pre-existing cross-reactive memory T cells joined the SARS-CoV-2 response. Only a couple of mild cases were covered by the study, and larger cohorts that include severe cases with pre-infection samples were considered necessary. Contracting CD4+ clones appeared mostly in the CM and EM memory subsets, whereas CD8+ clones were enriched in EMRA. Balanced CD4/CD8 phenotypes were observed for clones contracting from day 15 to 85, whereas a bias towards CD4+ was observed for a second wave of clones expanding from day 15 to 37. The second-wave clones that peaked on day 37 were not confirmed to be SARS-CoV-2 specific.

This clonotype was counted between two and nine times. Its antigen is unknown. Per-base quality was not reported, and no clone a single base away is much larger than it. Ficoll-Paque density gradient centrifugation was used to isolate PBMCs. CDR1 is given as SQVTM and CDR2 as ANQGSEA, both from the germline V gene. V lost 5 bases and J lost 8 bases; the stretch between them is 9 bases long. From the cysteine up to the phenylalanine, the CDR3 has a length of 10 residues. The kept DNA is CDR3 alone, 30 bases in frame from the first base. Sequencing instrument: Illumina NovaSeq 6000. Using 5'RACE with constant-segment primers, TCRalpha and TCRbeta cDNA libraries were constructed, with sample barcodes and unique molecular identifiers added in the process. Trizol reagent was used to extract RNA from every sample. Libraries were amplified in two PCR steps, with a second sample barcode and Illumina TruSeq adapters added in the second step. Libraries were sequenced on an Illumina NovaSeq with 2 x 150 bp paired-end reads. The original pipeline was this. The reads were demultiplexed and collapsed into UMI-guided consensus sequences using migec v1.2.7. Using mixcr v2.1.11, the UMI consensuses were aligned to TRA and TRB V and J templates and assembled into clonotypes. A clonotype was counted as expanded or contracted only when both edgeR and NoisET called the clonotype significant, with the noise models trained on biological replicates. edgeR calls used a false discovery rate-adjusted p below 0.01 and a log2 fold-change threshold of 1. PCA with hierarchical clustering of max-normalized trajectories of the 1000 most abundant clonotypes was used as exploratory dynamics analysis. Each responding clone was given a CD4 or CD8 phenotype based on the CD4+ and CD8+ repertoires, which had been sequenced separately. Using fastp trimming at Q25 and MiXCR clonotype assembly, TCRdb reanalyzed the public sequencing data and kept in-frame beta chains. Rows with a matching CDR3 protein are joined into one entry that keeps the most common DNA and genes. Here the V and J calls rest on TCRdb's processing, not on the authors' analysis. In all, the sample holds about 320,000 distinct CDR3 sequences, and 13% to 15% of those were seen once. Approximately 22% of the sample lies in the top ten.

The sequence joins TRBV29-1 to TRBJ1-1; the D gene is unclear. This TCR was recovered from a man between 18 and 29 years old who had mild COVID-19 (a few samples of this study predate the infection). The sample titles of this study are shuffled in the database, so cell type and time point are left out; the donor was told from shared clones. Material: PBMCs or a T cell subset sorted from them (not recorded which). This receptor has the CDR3 CSVSQREAFF. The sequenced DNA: TGCAGCGTTTCCCAGCGGGAAGCTTTCTTT. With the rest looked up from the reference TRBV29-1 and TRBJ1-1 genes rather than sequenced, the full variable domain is SAVISQKPSRDICQRGTSLTIQCQVDSQVTMMFWYRQQPGQSLTLIATANQGSEATYESGFVIDKFPISRPNLTFSTLTVSNMSPEDSSIYLCSVSQREAFFGQGTRLTVV.